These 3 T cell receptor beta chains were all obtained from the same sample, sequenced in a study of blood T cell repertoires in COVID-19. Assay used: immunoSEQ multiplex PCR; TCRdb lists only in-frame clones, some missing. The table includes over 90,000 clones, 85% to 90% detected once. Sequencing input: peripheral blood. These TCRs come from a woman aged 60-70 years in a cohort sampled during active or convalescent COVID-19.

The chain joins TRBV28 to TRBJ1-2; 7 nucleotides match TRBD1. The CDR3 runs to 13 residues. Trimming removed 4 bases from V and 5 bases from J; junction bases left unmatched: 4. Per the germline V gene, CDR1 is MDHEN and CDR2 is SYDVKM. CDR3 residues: CASSSGTAYGYTF. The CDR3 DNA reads TGTGCCAGCAGTTCCGGGACAGCGTATGGCTACACCTTC.

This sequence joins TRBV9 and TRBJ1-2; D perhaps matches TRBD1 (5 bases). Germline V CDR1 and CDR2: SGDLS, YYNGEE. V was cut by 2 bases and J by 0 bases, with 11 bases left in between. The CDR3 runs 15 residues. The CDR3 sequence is CASSVQGGTNYGYTF. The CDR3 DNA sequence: TGTGCCAGCAGCGTTCAGGGAGGCACTAACTATGGCTACACCTTC.

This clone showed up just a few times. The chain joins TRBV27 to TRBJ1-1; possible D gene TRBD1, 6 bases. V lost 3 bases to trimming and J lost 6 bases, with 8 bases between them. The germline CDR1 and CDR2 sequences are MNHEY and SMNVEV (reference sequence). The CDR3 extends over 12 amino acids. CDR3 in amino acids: CASSFGGAEAFF. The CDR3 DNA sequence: TGTGCCAGCAGTTTTGGGGGCGCTGAAGCTTTCTTT.